This T cell receptor (beta chain) was obtained from a study of T cell repertoires in cytomegalovirus infection. About the research overall: Recently identified HLA-C-restricted CMV epitopes and well-studied HLA-B-restricted CMV epitopes were used by the study. Based on public TCR beta signatures, there were indications of CMV infection and of a matching HLA type. The study's findings and limits: Clonotype analysis showed dominance of the ex vivo response by HLA-C-restricted CMV-specific TCR beta clonotypes. The study identified carriers of CMV plus the relevant HLA from cumulative public TCR beta family frequency.

This clonotype was seen repeatedly, ten times or more. Its antigen remains unidentified. Trimming shortened V by 2 bases and J by 7 bases, and 17 bases separated the two germline ends. The CDR3 length is 15 residues. CDR1 is SGHTA and CDR2 is FQGNSA in the germline V gene. TCRdb reprocessed the reads with MiXCR, giving one entry per CDR3 protein. Of 20,000 or so distinct CDR3 sequences listed, 22% are singletons. This clonotype was sampled from a human donor in good health (CMV status not recorded). Some clones in this sample may be carry-over from other donors' samples. Sequencing used CD8+ T cells from cultured PBMCs, obtained from culture after CMV antigen stimulation. The genes are TRBV7-2 and TRBJ1-1; D is possibly TRBD1 (5 bases). As DNA, the CDR3 is TGTGCCAGCAGCTTATTGTCGAATGACGACAGTGAAGCTTTCTTT. The encoded protein is CASSLLSNDDSEAFF.